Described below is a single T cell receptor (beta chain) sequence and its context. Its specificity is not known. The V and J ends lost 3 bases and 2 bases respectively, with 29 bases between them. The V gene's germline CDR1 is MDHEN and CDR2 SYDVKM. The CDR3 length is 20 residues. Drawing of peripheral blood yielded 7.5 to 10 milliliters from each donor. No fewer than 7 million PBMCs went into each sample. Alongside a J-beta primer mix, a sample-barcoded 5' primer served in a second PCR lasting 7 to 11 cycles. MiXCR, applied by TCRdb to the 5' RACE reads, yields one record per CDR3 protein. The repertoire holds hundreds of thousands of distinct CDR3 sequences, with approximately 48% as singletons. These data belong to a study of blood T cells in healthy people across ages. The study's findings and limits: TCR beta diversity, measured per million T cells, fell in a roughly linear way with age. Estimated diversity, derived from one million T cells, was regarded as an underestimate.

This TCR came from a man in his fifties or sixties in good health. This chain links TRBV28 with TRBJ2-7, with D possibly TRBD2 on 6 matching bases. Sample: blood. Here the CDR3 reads CASSFNARGRAGPLTYEQYF. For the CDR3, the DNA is TGTGCCAGCAGTTTTAATGCTAGGGGAAGGGCGGGACCCTTAACCTACGAGCAGTACTTC.